This T cell receptor (beta chain) was documented in a study of control samples from healthy donors and cancer patients. Using immunoSEQ multiplex PCR, the repertoire was profiled, and TCRdb retains in-frame clones only, with some absent. The data show 200,000 to 250,000 clones, with 85% to 95% seen just once and about 1.4% held by the top ten. J lost 2 bases, V lost 6 bases, and 6 bases had no gene match. CDR1 is LNHDA, CDR2 SQIVND, per germline (reference sequence). The CDR3 sequence is 15 residues long. The sequenced material came from blood. The rearrangement links TRBV19 to TRBJ1-5, with 8 nucleotides matching TRBD1. The source is a man aged 45-65 years in good health. Here the CDR3 DNA reads TGTGCCAGTAGGGCAGGGGGCTTAGGCAATCAGCCCCAGCATTTT. This translates into CASRAGGLGNQPQHF. Combining the CDR3 with reference TRBV19 and TRBJ1-5 gives the whole variable domain DGGITQSPKYLFRKEGQNVTLSCEQNLNHDAMYWYRQDPGQGLRLIYYSQIVNDFQKGDIAEGYSVSREKKESFPLTVTSAQKNPTAFYLCASRAGGLGNQPQHFGDGTRLSIL.